These 17 T cell receptor beta chains were sequenced from one sample in a study of shared clonotypes between healthy human individuals. Only in-frame clones appear in the TCRdb table, and some are missing; sequencing was by immunoSEQ multiplex PCR. Of about half a million clones detected, more than 75% appear once; the ten largest clones hold more than 10%. Material for sequencing was PBMCs. Every receptor here comes from a woman aged 40 to 50 in good health. Some clones in this sample may be carry-over from other donors' samples.

The J gene is TRBJ2-1, the V gene TRBV29-1; 9 nucleotides line up with TRBD1. Losses at the gene ends were 4 bases for V and 9 bases for J; bases not matched to a gene: 10. The CDR3 loop spans 14 amino acids. The V gene's germline CDR1 is SQVTM and CDR2 ANQGSEA. The CDR3 DNA is TGCAGCGTTGCTACAGGGGGCTTTTTGGTTGAGCAGTTCTTC. Its translation is CSVATGGFLVEQFF.

The V and J genes are TRBV30 and TRBJ2-5; D not resolved. V was trimmed by 1 base and J by 5 bases, leaving 8 bases between them. Germline-derived CDR1 and CDR2 are GTSNPN and SVGIG (reference sequence). CDR3 length: 12 residues. CDR3 amino acids: CAWSGNRETQYF. CDR3 bases: TGTGCCTGGAGTGGCAACCGGGAGACCCAGTACTTC.

Comment on this clone: This CDR3 is also generated by other DNA sequences in the sample. The genes are TRBV27 and TRBJ1-1; D remains ambiguous. The CDR3 loop spans 13 amino acids. Trimming stripped 2 bases from V and 1 base from J, with 5 bases between. The V gene's germline CDR1 is MNHEY and CDR2 SMNVEV (reference sequence). In nucleotides, the CDR3 is TGTGCCAGCAGTTTAGGCAGGAACACTGAAGCTTTCTTT. Amino acids: CASSLGRNTEAFF.

This clone turned up a few times. The rearrangement uses TRBV6-1 and TRBJ2-1; 12 nucleotides agree with TRBD1. CDR1 and CDR2 from the germline V gene are MNHNS and SASEGT. Trimming at V came to 4 bases and at J to 9 bases, leaving 7 bases not matched to a gene. This CDR3 has 15 residues. The CDR3: CASSVGQGAGGEQFF. The CDR3 DNA is TGTGCCAGCAGTGTGGGACAGGGGGCGGGAGGTGAGCAGTTCTTC.

V gene TRBV27 combines with J gene TRBJ1-2, with 8 bases identical to TRBD1. V lost 5 bases, J lost 4 bases, and 3 bases stayed unmatched. The CDR3 sequence is 13 residues long. Looked up from germline, CDR1 is MNHEY and CDR2 is SMNVEV (reference sequence). CDR3: CASSPGTGYGYTF. In nucleotides, the CDR3 is TGTGCCAGCAGTCCGGGGACAGGCTATGGCTACACCTTC.

Points on this clone: This specimen includes other DNA sequences encoding the same CDR3. V usage is TRBV19 and J usage is TRBJ2-7; maybe TRBD1 (5 bases). This CDR3 has 14 amino acids. Germline V CDR1 and CDR2: LNHDA, SQIVND (reference sequence). V lost 1 base and J lost 2, with 9 bases in between. The CDR3 protein is CASSIGGRAYEQYF. The CDR3, as DNA: TGTGCCAGTAGTATAGGAGGCAGGGCCTACGAGCAGTACTTC.

This clone was picked up a small number of times. The chain links TRBV4-2 to TRBJ2-6; D is possibly TRBD2 (5 bases). Per germline, CDR1 LGHNA and CDR2 YNFKEQ. The V and J ends lost 4 bases and 0 bases respectively, with 19 bases between them. The CDR3 loop spans 19 amino acids. CDR3 loop: CASSRVNQRGLSGANVLTF. CDR3 bases: TGTGCCAGCAGCCGCGTGAATCAGCGCGGGCTCTCTGGGGCCAACGTCCTGACTTTC.

This clone showed up just once. This sequence joins TRBV27 and TRBJ2-5, with D uncertain. Germline assignment: CDR1 MNHEY and CDR2 SMNVEV (reference sequence). The CDR3 has 12 amino acids. Trimming left V 4 bases short and J 6 bases short, with 9 bases between. The CDR3 coding sequence is TGTGCCAGCAGTTCTCGTTTAAAGACCCAGTACTTC. It specifies CASSSRLKTQYF.

The chain has TRBV10-3 and TRBJ2-6; no clear D. Germline CDR1 and CDR2: ENHRY and SYGVKD. This CDR3 is 15 amino acids long. Trimming cost V 10 bases and J 0 bases, with 13 bases left between them. The DNA for the CDR3 is TGTGCCAGCAGCTGGGCCGACTCTGGGGCCAACGTCCTGACTTTC. It codes for CASSWADSGANVLTF.

In its sample, this clone was seen a few times. The same CDR3 can be traced to other DNA sequences in this sample. The rearrangement joins TRBV7-9 to TRBJ2-5; 11 bases are a match to TRBD1. This CDR3 has 16 amino acids. Germline CDR1 and CDR2: SEHNR and FQNEAQ (reference sequence). With V trimmed by 6 bases and J by 2 bases, 8 bases remained unmatched. CDR3 nucleotides: TGTGCCAGCAGGCCCGGACAGGGGGCTGGTCAAGAGACCCAGTACTTC. As protein: CASRPGQGAGQETQYF.

The V and J genes are TRBV5-1 and TRBJ2-6; D uncertain. The CDR3 is 16 residues long. From germline, CDR1 is SGHRS and CDR2 YFSETQ. Trimming took off 0 bases at V and 3 bases at J, with 10 bases between the two ends. The CDR3 coding sequence is TGCGCCAGCAGCTTGGAGCCCGTTGGTGGGGCCAACGTCCTGACTTTC. This codes for CASSLEPVGGANVLTF.

The rearrangement links TRBV2 to TRBJ2-2; TRBD1 might be the D (5 bases). The CDR3 consists of 13 residues. Germline loops: CDR1 SNHLY, CDR2 FYNNEI. Written as DNA, the CDR3 is TGTGCTTCAGGGTTGGAGAACACCGGGGAGCTGTTTTTT. This translates into CASGLENTGELFF.

Points on this clone: A much larger clonotype is one base distant, so this may be a read error. This chain connects TRBV11-2 to TRBJ2-7, with a possible D match to TRBD2 (6 bases). V shed 1 base and J shed 0 bases, with 10 bases lying between them. Germline values: CDR1 SGHAT, CDR2 FQNNGV. The length of the CDR3 is 15 residues. CDR3 nucleotide sequence: TGTGCCAGCAGCTTAGGGGCCGGGAGCTCCTACGAGCAGTACTTC. It translates to CASSLGAGSSYEQYF.

There are a few counts of this clone. This rearrangement joins TRBV27 to TRBJ2-1, with D possibly being TRBD2 (5 bases). V was clipped by 7 bases and J by 0 bases, with 16 bases between them. CDR1 and CDR2 (germline): MNHEY, SMNVEV (reference sequence). The CDR3 length is 16 residues. The CDR3 DNA reads as TGTGCCAGCACACGAGCGGTTGGGATCTCCTACAATGAGCAGTTCTTC. Protein: CASTRAVGISYNEQFF.

The V gene is TRBV19, the J gene TRBJ2-7, with 8 bases identical to TRBD1. Trimming removed 4 bases from V and 7 bases from J; junction bases left unmatched: 12. Germline CDR1 and CDR2: LNHDA and SQIVND (reference sequence). This CDR3 is built from 15 residues. Written as DNA, the CDR3 is TGTGCCAGTAGTACCTACCATCAGGGGGCAGGGGAGCAGTACTTC. Protein product: CASSTYHQGAGEQYF.

The CDR3 nucleotides read TGTGCCGCTTCCGGGAACTACAATGAGCAGTTCTTC. Protein sequence: CAASGNYNEQFF. V gene TRBV28 combines with J gene TRBJ2-1, with D maybe TRBD2 (5 bases). CDR1 is MDHEN and CDR2 is SYDVKM in the germline V gene. The CDR3 is made up of 12 amino acids. The V end lost 11 bases, the J end lost 3 bases, and 11 bases lay between the germline ends.

This clone turned up a few times. V gene TRBV2 combines with J gene TRBJ2-5, with D possibly being TRBD2 (6 bases). Matching the DNA end better, TRBJ2-7 makes the J call doubtful. The V gene's germline CDR1 is SNHLY and CDR2 FYNNEI. The CDR3 runs 14 residues. CDR3 nucleotides: TGTGCCAGCACCGCGGGGCCAGCTACCTACGAGCAGTACTTC. This gives the protein CASTAGPATYEQYF.